These T cell receptor beta chains were read from a single sample in a study of blood T cells in healthy people across ages. Via MiXCR, TCRdb re-called the 5' RACE reads, giving one row per CDR3 protein. The repertoire holds 910,000 or so distinct CDR3 sequences, with roughly 50% as singletons. The sample consisted of blood. These receptors were taken from a woman aged 55-69 years in good health. Both conserved end residues are part of each CDR3. D genes are given only for firm matches. Rows give clone size only sometimes, using once, few, many, or a class for an expanded clone.

D gene: TRBD2; clone size: -; J gene: TRBJ2-1; V gene: TRBV20-1; CDR3 DNA: TGCAGTGCTCCCCTCGGGACTAGCGGGAGTGGTCGGTTCTTC; CDR3 protein: CSAPLGTSGSGRFF
D gene: TRBD1; clone size: few; J gene: TRBJ2-1; V gene: TRBV10-2; CDR3 DNA: TGCGCCAGCAGTGGTACAGGGGGCAGGAATGAGCAGTTCTTC; CDR3 protein: CASSGTGGRNEQFF
D gene: -; clone size: -; J gene: TRBJ2-1; V gene: TRBV14; CDR3 DNA: TGTGCCAGCAGCCAAGCTAGCGTATACAATGAGCAGTTCTTC; CDR3 protein: CASSQASVYNEQFF
D gene: -; clone size: few; J gene: TRBJ2-5; V gene: TRBV7-3; CDR3 DNA: TGTGCCAGCAGCGTTAGCGGATCACAAGAGACCCAGTACTTC; CDR3 protein: CASSVSGSQETQYF
D gene: -; clone size: -; J gene: TRBJ2-3; V gene: TRBV3-1; CDR3 DNA: TGTGCCAGCAGCCTAATCGGGGTCACAGATACGCAGTATTTT; CDR3 protein: CASSLIGVTDTQYF
D gene: -; clone size: once; J gene: TRBJ2-1; V gene: TRBV21-1; CDR3 DNA: TGTGCCAGCAGCAAAGAAGAGGGGGCCAGAACATACAATGAGCAGTTCTTC; CDR3 protein: CASSKEEGARTYNEQFF
D gene: -; clone size: -; J gene: TRBJ1-2; V gene: TRBV7-9; CDR3 DNA: TGTGCCAGCAGCTTACAGGCCCAGGGTAACTATGGCTACACCTTC; CDR3 protein: CASSLQAQGNYGYTF
D gene: TRBD2; clone size: -; J gene: TRBJ2-1; V gene: TRBV4-3; CDR3 DNA: TGCGCCAGCAGCCAGGCTCTTCTAGCGGCCTCCTACAATGAGCAGTTCTTC; CDR3 protein: CASSQALLAASYNEQFF
D gene: -; clone size: few; J gene: TRBJ2-1; V gene: TRBV20-1; CDR3 DNA: TGCAGTGCTAGAGATTTGGAGGCCCCCTACAATGAGCAGTTCTTC; CDR3 protein: CSARDLEAPYNEQFF
D gene: -; clone size: few; J gene: TRBJ2-3; V gene: TRBV7-2; CDR3 DNA: TGTGCCAGCAGCTTAGCTGGGGACACCAGCACAGATACGCAGTATTTT; CDR3 protein: CASSLAGDTSTDTQYF
D gene: TRBD1; clone size: few; J gene: TRBJ2-3; V gene: TRBV6-1; CDR3 DNA: TGTGCCAGCAGTGAATTTTCTGGGACAGGGAACACAGATACGCAGTATTTT; CDR3 protein: CASSEFSGTGNTDTQYF
D gene: TRBD2; clone size: few; J gene: TRBJ2-5; V gene: TRBV29-1; CDR3 DNA: TGCAGCGTTAATGCGGGCGGGAGTGTCGGAGAGACCCAGTACTTC; CDR3 protein: CSVNAGGSVGETQYF
D gene: -; clone size: few; J gene: TRBJ2-7; V gene: TRBV28; CDR3 DNA: TGTGCCAGCAGCCCCCGAAACAGCGGCTACGAGCAGTACTTC; CDR3 protein: CASSPRNSGYEQYF
D gene: TRBD2; clone size: -; J gene: TRBJ2-5; V gene: TRBV7-3; CDR3 DNA: TGTGCCAGCAGCCCCGTGGCGGGAGGGTGGGAGACCCAGTACTTC; CDR3 protein: CASSPVAGGWETQYF
D gene: TRBD2; clone size: few; J gene: TRBJ2-3; V gene: TRBV7-2; CDR3 DNA: TGTGCCAGCAGTGCTATAGCGGGACCGATACTTGGAGATACGCAGTATTTT; CDR3 protein: CASSAIAGPILGDTQYF
D gene: -; clone size: many; J gene: TRBJ2-3; V gene: TRBV7-3; CDR3 DNA: TGTGCCAGCAGCTTAGGATCGCTGAACACAGATACGCAGTATTTT; CDR3 protein: CASSLGSLNTDTQYF
D gene: -; clone size: -; J gene: TRBJ2-5; V gene: TRBV7-8; CDR3 DNA: TGTGCCAGCATCCAATCAGTCCGGGGGCGGGCTGAGACCCAGTACTTC; CDR3 protein: CASIQSVRGRAETQYF
D gene: TRBD1; clone size: -; J gene: TRBJ1-4; V gene: TRBV6-5; CDR3 DNA: TGTGCCAGCAGTTACTTCTCCGGGACAGGGCGAGAAAAACTGTTTTTT; CDR3 protein: CASSYFSGTGREKLFF
D gene: TRBD1; clone size: -; J gene: TRBJ2-3; V gene: TRBV11-2; CDR3 DNA: TGTGCCAGCACCCTAACCGGGACAGGGCAAGATACGCAGTATTTT; CDR3 protein: CASTLTGTGQDTQYF
D gene: TRBD1; clone size: -; J gene: TRBJ2-6; V gene: TRBV5-1; CDR3 DNA: TGCGCCAGCAGCCAACCGACAGGGCCCACTCCCTCTGGGGCCAACGTCCTGACTTTC; CDR3 protein: CASSQPTGPTPSGANVLTF
D gene: -; clone size: few; J gene: TRBJ2-7; V gene: TRBV2; CDR3 DNA: TGTGCCAGCAGCCATGGCGGGCCTCGGGCCTTTGGTTCCTACGAGCAGTACTTC; CDR3 protein: CASSHGGPRAFGSYEQYF
D gene: -; clone size: -; J gene: TRBJ2-2; V gene: TRBV21-1; CDR3 DNA: TGTGCCAGCGGCGACCGGGACTCCTCTTCTACTTACACCGGGGAGCTGTTTTTT; CDR3 protein: CASGDRDSSSTYTGELFF
D gene: -; clone size: -; J gene: TRBJ2-4; V gene: TRBV7-8; CDR3 DNA: TGTGCCAGCAGCTTAGCGAGGGTGTTAGCCAAAAACATTCAGTACTTC; CDR3 protein: CASSLARVLAKNIQYF
D gene: TRBD1; clone size: -; J gene: TRBJ1-6; V gene: TRBV6-2/TRBV6-3; CDR3 DNA: TGTGCCAGCACCAAATCCGGGACAGAGAATTCACCCCTCCACTTT; CDR3 protein: CASTKSGTENSPLHF
D gene: TRBD2; clone size: -; J gene: TRBJ2-3; V gene: TRBV27; CDR3 DNA: TGTGCCAGCAGACCCATAGCGGGAGAAGGAGATACGCAGTATTTT; CDR3 protein: CASRPIAGEGDTQYF
D gene: TRBD2; clone size: -; J gene: TRBJ2-1; V gene: TRBV20-1; CDR3 DNA: TGCAGTGCTAGAACTAAGGGGTCTAGCGGAAACAATGAGCAGTTCTTC; CDR3 protein: CSARTKGSSGNNEQFF
D gene: TRBD1; clone size: -; J gene: TRBJ1-5; V gene: TRBV16; CDR3 DNA: TGTGCCAGCAGCCAATCCGTAGGGACAGGGGTCCAGCCCCAGCATTTT; CDR3 protein: CASSQSVGTGVQPQHF
D gene: -; clone size: -; J gene: TRBJ1-1; V gene: TRBV6-6; CDR3 DNA: TGTGCCAGCAGTTACTCCAAAGGGCGGGTGAACACTGGAGCTTTCTTT; CDR3 protein: CASSYSKGRVNTGAFF
D gene: -; clone size: -; J gene: TRBJ2-1; V gene: TRBV20-1; CDR3 DNA: TGCAGTGCGACACTAGCTCACAATGAGCAGTTCTTC; CDR3 protein: CSATLAHNEQFF
D gene: TRBD2; clone size: -; J gene: TRBJ2-3; V gene: TRBV4-2; CDR3 DNA: TGTGCCAGCAGCCAAGGAGTCGGGGGGGAGAGGCGCTCAGATACGCAGTATTTT; CDR3 protein: CASSQGVGGERRSDTQYF
D gene: TRBD1; clone size: -; J gene: TRBJ2-5; V gene: TRBV20-1; CDR3 DNA: TGCAGTGCTAGAACGGGGACAGGGAGGGGGAAAGAGACCCAGTACTTC; CDR3 protein: CSARTGTGRGKETQYF
D gene: -; clone size: few; J gene: TRBJ2-5; V gene: TRBV19; CDR3 DNA: TGTGCCACACGCCCCCGGGAGCAGTACTTC; CDR3 protein: CATRPREQYF
D gene: -; clone size: -; J gene: TRBJ1-2; V gene: TRBV5-1; CDR3 DNA: TGCGCCAGCAGCTTGGAGGGAAATCGGCATGGCTACACCTTC; CDR3 protein: CASSLEGNRHGYTF
D gene: TRBD1; clone size: many; J gene: TRBJ2-3; V gene: TRBV12-3/TRBV12-4; CDR3 DNA: TGTGCCAGCAGTTTTGACAGGGCCACCACAGATACGCAGTATTTT; CDR3 protein: CASSFDRATTDTQYF
D gene: TRBD2; clone size: -; J gene: TRBJ2-5; V gene: TRBV7-2; CDR3 DNA: TGTGCCAGCAGCTTACGCCTAGCGGGAGGAGAGACCCAGTACTTC; CDR3 protein: CASSLRLAGGETQYF
D gene: TRBD2; clone size: few; J gene: TRBJ2-7; V gene: TRBV2; CDR3 DNA: TGTGCCAGCGTTCCGGGACTAGCGATCGCCGAGCAGTACTTC; CDR3 protein: CASVPGLAIAEQYF
D gene: -; clone size: many; J gene: TRBJ2-5; V gene: TRBV4-2; CDR3 DNA: TGTGCCAGCAGCCAAGAACAGCAGAAAGAGACCCAGTACTTC; CDR3 protein: CASSQEQQKETQYF
D gene: -; clone size: few; J gene: TRBJ2-7; V gene: TRBV20-1; CDR3 DNA: TGCAGTGCTAACCACAGGAGGCAGGTCCAAGGGGAGCAGTACTTC; CDR3 protein: CSANHRRQVQGEQYF
D gene: -; clone size: few; J gene: TRBJ2-4; V gene: TRBV12-3/TRBV12-4; CDR3 DNA: TGTGCCAGCAGTCCCCGGGGCAGGTTAAACATTCAGTACTTC; CDR3 protein: CASSPRGRLNIQYF
D gene: -; clone size: -; J gene: TRBJ2-7; V gene: TRBV28; CDR3 DNA: TGTGCCAGCAGTCCCGCAGGGGAACAGTACGAGCAGTACTTC; CDR3 protein: CASSPAGEQYEQYF
D gene: TRBD2; clone size: few; J gene: TRBJ2-3; V gene: TRBV29-1; CDR3 DNA: TGCAGCGGAAAGCGGGATACTTATACGCAGTATTTT; CDR3 protein: CSGKRDTYTQYF
D gene: -; clone size: -; J gene: TRBJ2-1; V gene: TRBV6-2/TRBV6-3; CDR3 DNA: TGTGCCAGCAGTAATGACCACATAAGGGGGTTCTTC; CDR3 protein: CASSNDHIRGFF
D gene: -; clone size: -; J gene: TRBJ2-3; V gene: TRBV4-2; CDR3 DNA: TGTGCCAGCAGCCAGAGTCCGGACCATCTGGGGGCAGATACGCAGTATTTT; CDR3 protein: CASSQSPDHLGADTQYF
D gene: -; clone size: few; J gene: TRBJ2-3; V gene: TRBV20-1; CDR3 DNA: TGCAGTGCAATAGACGGTTCTACTAGCACAGATACGCAGTATTTT; CDR3 protein: CSAIDGSTSTDTQYF
D gene: TRBD2; clone size: few; J gene: TRBJ2-7; V gene: TRBV20-1; CDR3 DNA: TGCAGTGCTAGACGAGCGGGACTGTCCTACGAGCAGTACTTC; CDR3 protein: CSARRAGLSYEQYF
D gene: -; clone size: few; J gene: TRBJ2-5; V gene: TRBV20-1; CDR3 DNA: TGCAGTGCTCCGGGACTCACGGGCGAAGAGACCCAGTACTTC; CDR3 protein: CSAPGLTGEETQYF
D gene: TRBD2; clone size: once; J gene: TRBJ2-7; V gene: TRBV29-1; CDR3 DNA: TGCAGCGTTGCCGGGACTAGCGGGATCTCCTACAATGAGCAGTACTTC; CDR3 protein: CSVAGTSGISYNEQYF